The 17 T cell receptor beta chains given below trace back to one sample, sequenced in a study of T cells in Graves' hyperthyroidism and ophthalmopathy. What was amplified from RNA transcripts were TCR beta CDR3 regions. The HTBI primer set drove a first-round RT-PCR of the TCR CDR3. TCRdb fed the multiplex PCR reads into MiXCR, producing one record per CDR3 protein. The data hold about 350,000 distinct CDR3 sequences, with around 14% observed a single time. The material sequenced was blood. The receptor source for this set is a woman aged 25 to 39 with Graves' hyperthyroidism.

V usage is TRBV19 and J usage is TRBJ2-2; 9 bases are a match to TRBD1. The CDR3 runs 15 residues. Germline values: CDR1 LNHDA, CDR2 SQIVND (reference sequence). Unmatched junction bases numbered 7, after V lost 7 bases and J lost 4 bases. CDR3 in DNA: TGTGCCAGTAATACTCCGGGACAGGGCACCGGGGAGCTGTTTTTT. Translation gives CASNTPGQGTGELFF.

This chain uses TRBV18 with TRBJ1-3; 7 bases are shared with TRBD1. J was trimmed by 0 bases and V by 3 bases; bases with no gene match: 8. Germline lookup yields CDR1 KGHSH and CDR2 LQKENI. This CDR3 is 17 amino acids long. This CDR3 reads CASSPRQGPLSGNTIYF. The CDR3 DNA reads TGTGCCAGCTCACCTCGACAGGGCCCGCTCTCTGGAAACACCATATATTTT.

This chain connects TRBV6-6 to TRBJ1-2; D gene unclear. V lost 0 bases and J lost 7, with 12 bases in between. Germline V gene lookup returns CDR1 MNHNY and CDR2 SVGAGI (reference sequence). This CDR3 is 14 amino acids long. Written as DNA, the CDR3 is TGTGCCAGCAGTTACTCAGGGCCCCAGGCTGGCTACACCTTC. As protein: CASSYSGPQAGYTF.

The rearrangement uses TRBV20-1 and TRBJ1-4, with 9 bases fitting TRBD1. There are 13 residues in the CDR3. The V and J ends lost 3 bases and 7 bases, in that order; junction bases with no gene match: 3. CDR1 and CDR2 (germline): DFQATT, SNEGSKA (reference sequence). The CDR3 loop reads CSASTGGREKLFF. CDR3 nucleotides: TGCAGTGCTAGCACAGGGGGCCGTGAAAAACTGTTTTTT.

This clonotype was observed at least ten times. The V gene is TRBV28, the J gene TRBJ1-2; no definite D call. CDR3 length: 15 amino acids. The germline V gene has CDR1 MDHEN and CDR2 SYDVKM. The V gene lost 5 bases and the J gene lost 8 bases, with 21 bases spanning the gap. CDR3 DNA sequence: TGTGCCAGCAGTCTCCAAGGTCAGAATATGGGCGGCTACACCTTC. Translating gives CASSLQGQNMGGYTF.

This sequence joins TRBV9 and TRBJ2-3; 9 bases agree with TRBD1. Per the germline V gene, CDR1 is SGDLS and CDR2 is YYNGEE. V gave up 2 bases and J gave up 2 bases; unmatched junction bases: 15. The CDR3 sequence is 19 residues long. DNA of the CDR3: TGTGCCAGCAGCGTCCTCCCTAAGGGGACAGGGCCCGTCACAGATACGCAGTATTTT. It translates to CASSVLPKGTGPVTDTQYF.

In its sample, this clonotype was seen a few times. The chain has TRBV29-1 and TRBJ2-7, with D unresolved. The ends were cut back, 4 bases at V and 7 bases at J, with 14 bases in the middle. Germline V CDR1 and CDR2: SQVTM, ANQGSEA. CDR3 length: 12 amino acids. This chain's CDR3 is CSVGPVAREQYF. The CDR3 nucleotides are TGCAGCGTTGGCCCCGTAGCCAGGGAGCAGTACTTC.

This clonotype was recorded a few times. This sequence joins TRBV12-3 or TRBV12-4 and TRBJ2-1, with D possibly TRBD2 on 5 matching bases. The germline V and J ends were trimmed by 6 bases and 12 bases, with 15 bases remaining between them. CDR3 length equals 12 residues. CDR3 protein: CASSPPSIGQFF. CDR3 nucleotide sequence: TGTGCCAGCAGCCCTCCTAGCATCGGGCAGTTCTTC.

The V gene is TRBV4-1, the J gene TRBJ2-3; weak D call: TRBD1 (5 bases). The germline V and J ends were trimmed by 2 bases and 2 bases, with 8 bases remaining between them. Looked up from germline, CDR1 is MGHRA and CDR2 is YSYEKL. This CDR3 is 14 amino acids long. CDR3 amino acids: CASSQTGATDTQYF. For the CDR3, the DNA is TGCGCCAGCAGCCAAACAGGCGCCACAGATACGCAGTATTTT.

This clonotype was found a few times. CDR3 region: CSAPRGGGEKLFF. CDR3 coding DNA: TGCAGTGCCCCGCGGGGGGGCGGGGAAAAACTGTTTTTT. The chain links TRBV20-1 to TRBJ1-4; weak D call: TRBD1 (6 bases). This CDR3 contains 13 residues. The ends were cut back, 6 bases at V and 8 bases at J, with 16 bases in the middle. CDR1 DFQATT and CDR2 SNEGSKA come from the germline V gene (reference sequence).

The gene calls are TRBV9 and TRBJ2-1; D may correspond to TRBD1 or TRBD2 (6 bases each). This CDR3 has 13 amino acids. Per the germline V gene, CDR1 is SGDLS and CDR2 is YYNGEE. V was trimmed by 3 bases and J by 6 bases, leaving 10 bases between them. Written as DNA, the CDR3 is TGTGCCAGCAGCGCGGGGGCGGTCAATGAGCAGTTCTTC. Protein product: CASSAGAVNEQFF.

This clonotype was observed many times. The chain carries TRBV12-3 or TRBV12-4 and TRBJ1-6, with D uncertain. The V and J ends lost 6 bases and 6 bases respectively, with 15 bases between them. The CDR3 spans 15 residues. CDR3 protein: CASREGAFGNSPLHF. The CDR3 nucleotides are TGTGCCAGCAGAGAGGGCGCTTTCGGTAATTCACCCCTCCACTTT.

The chain uses TRBV5-6 and TRBJ1-5; weak D call: TRBD1 (5 bases). The CDR3 covers 14 residues. The germline CDR1 and CDR2 sequences are SGHDT and YYEEEE. V was shortened by 7 bases and J by 7 bases, with 18 bases between the two germline ends. This CDR3 is CASSPPGGGQPQHF. The CDR3, as DNA: TGTGCCAGCTCACCACCTGGCGGGGGACAGCCCCAGCATTTT. The whole variable domain, remainder taken from reference TRBV5-6 and TRBJ1-5, is DAGVTQSPTHLIKTRGQQVTLRCSPKSGHDTVSWYQQALGQGPQFIFQYYEEEERQRGNFPDRFSGHQFPNYSSELNVNALLLGDSALYLCASSPPGGGQPQHFGDGTRLSIL.

This clonotype was picked up many times. This chain uses TRBV12-3 or TRBV12-4 with TRBJ1-1, with 10 positions matching TRBD1. The CDR3 has 15 residues. Trimming took 5 bases from V and 1 from J; bases not matched to a gene: 4. CDR3: CASSRTGGANTEAFF. CDR3 sequence (DNA): TGTGCCAGCAGTCGGACAGGGGGTGCGAACACTGAAGCTTTCTTT.

This clonotype was recorded many times. The chain combines TRBV2 with TRBJ2-5, with a tentative D call TRBD1 (6 bases). There are 14 residues in the CDR3. Germline V CDR1 and CDR2: SNHLY, FYNNEI. Between the trimmed V and J ends, which lost 3 bases and 4 bases, there was a span of 12 bases. The CDR3 loop reads CASSDPGAGETQYF. The CDR3 DNA reads as TGTGCCAGCAGTGATCCAGGGGCCGGAGAGACCCAGTACTTC. Based on the CDR3 plus reference TRBV2 and TRBJ2-5, the full variable domain is EPEVTQTPSHQVTQMGQEVILRCVPISNHLYFYWYRQILGQKVEFLVSFYNNEISEKSEIFDDQFSVERPDGSNFTLKIRSTKLEDSAMYFCASSDPGAGETQYFGPGTRLLVL.

The V gene is TRBV20-1, the J gene TRBJ2-1; D is unclear. V dropped 1 base and J dropped 8 bases, with 12 bases sitting between them. The CDR3 contains 13 residues. Germline-derived CDR1 and CDR2 are DFQATT and SNEGSKA (reference sequence). This CDR3 reads CSARASYDYEQFF. The CDR3 DNA sequence: TGCAGTGCTAGAGCCTCCTATGACTATGAGCAGTTCTTC.

This clonotype showed up many times. The rearrangement joins TRBV10-3 to TRBJ2-7; a weak D match, TRBD2 (5 bases). Trimming took off 7 bases at V and 5 bases at J, with 18 bases between the two ends. Germline values: CDR1 ENHRY, CDR2 SYGVKD. This CDR3 has 14 residues. The CDR3 protein is CAITPVGAPHEQYF. The CDR3 nucleotides read TGTGCCATCACCCCGGTGGGAGCTCCCCACGAGCAGTACTTC.